The 13 T cell receptor beta chains below come from one sample, sequenced in a study of cytotoxic CD8 clonotypes in ibrutinib-treated CLL. Profiled with immunoSEQ multiplex PCR; TCRdb holds only in-frame clones, not every one. The sample includes about 200,000 clones, 70% to 75% of them seen just once. Sequences were derived from PBMCs, sampled after 12 months of ibrutinib treatment. The receptor source for this set is a human donor with chronic lymphocytic leukemia.

J is TRBJ2-2 and V is TRBV28; possibly TRBD2 for D (6 bases). Trimming left V 5 bases short and J 0 bases short, with 10 bases between. There are 15 residues in the CDR3. Per the germline V gene, CDR1 is MDHEN and CDR2 is SYDVKM. CDR3 in amino acids: CASSAEGANTGELFF. CDR3 DNA: TGTGCCAGCAGTGCGGAGGGAGCGAACACCGGGGAGCTGTTTTTT. The entire variable domain, with the rest obtained from reference TRBV28 and TRBJ2-2, is as follows: DVKVTQSSRYLVKRTGEKVFLECVQDMDHENMFWYRQDPGLGLRLIYFSYDVKMKEKGDIPEGYSVSREKKERFSLILESASTNQTSMYLCASSAEGANTGELFFGEGSRLTVL.

This chain links TRBV19 with TRBJ1-5; 8 positions match TRBD1. J was trimmed by 11 bases and V by 6 bases; bases with no gene match: 12. There are 14 residues in the CDR3. Germline V gene lookup returns CDR1 LNHDA and CDR2 SQIVND (reference sequence). CDR3 protein: CASSDPGQVVSQHF. The CDR3 nucleotides read TGTGCCAGTAGCGATCCGGGACAGGTCGTTTCCCAGCATTTT.

The J gene is TRBJ1-2, the V gene TRBV7-9; the D is unclear. There are 16 residues in the CDR3. Per the germline V gene, CDR1 is SEHNR and CDR2 is FQNEAQ (reference sequence). V lost 3 bases to trimming and J lost 2 bases, with 16 bases between them. CDR3 loop: CASSFTGMQENYGYTF. The CDR3 nucleotides read TGTGCCAGCAGCTTTACGGGGATGCAGGAGAACTATGGCTACACCTTC.

The chain employs TRBV6-4 and TRBJ2-1; 7 nucleotides align to TRBD1. With V trimmed by 5 bases and J by 3 bases, 7 bases remained unmatched. Looked up from germline, CDR1 is MRHNA and CDR2 is SNTAGT. CDR3 size: 15 residues. The CDR3 protein is CASSFSRDSYNEQFF. The CDR3, as DNA: TGTGCCAGCAGTTTTAGCCGGGACAGCTACAATGAGCAGTTCTTC.

This clone was detected only a few times. This rearrangement joins TRBV10-1 to TRBJ1-1, with D possibly matching TRBD1 (6 bases). This CDR3 region has 16 residues. Germline CDR1 and CDR2: WNHNN and SYGVQD (reference sequence). Trimming took 3 bases from V and 0 from J, leaving 14 bases between them. The CDR3 coding sequence is TGCGCCAGCAGTGACCCCCCCGGACAGTTGAACACTGAAGCTTTCTTT. As protein: CASSDPPGQLNTEAFF.

The rearrangement uses TRBV30 and TRBJ1-6; D is uncertain. The CDR3 length is 15 residues. The germline gives CDR1 GTSNPN, CDR2 SVGIG (reference sequence). V shed 5 bases and J shed 7 bases, with 18 bases lying between them. CDR3 coding DNA: TGTGCCTGGGGCCCGGCGGCAGATCGAAATTCACCCCTCCACTTT. It codes for CAWGPAADRNSPLHF.

The J gene is TRBJ2-1, the V gene TRBV7-2, with D possibly matching TRBD2 (11 bases). Per germline, CDR1 SGHTA and CDR2 FQGNSA. This CDR3 spans 19 amino acids. V lost 3 bases and J lost 4, with 25 bases in between. The CDR3 loop reads CASSLSRDRGLAEYNEQFF. DNA of the CDR3: TGTGCCAGCAGCTTGTCCCGGGACAGGGGACTAGCGGAATACAATGAGCAGTTCTTC.

V and J are TRBV2 and TRBJ1-2; possibly TRBD1 for D (5 bases). The CDR3 is 12 residues long. Germline CDR1 SNHLY, CDR2 FYNNEI. The ends were cut back, 8 bases at V and 8 bases at J, with 15 bases in the middle. The CDR3 nucleotides read TGTGCCAGCGGGAGGGCAGGGCGGGGCTACACCTTC. It encodes CASGRAGRGYTF. Based on the CDR3 plus reference TRBV2 and TRBJ1-2, the full variable domain is EPEVTQTPSHQVTQMGQEVILRCVPISNHLYFYWYRQILGQKVEFLVSFYNNEISEKSEIFDDQFSVERPDGSNFTLKIRSTKLEDSAMYFCASGRAGRGYTFGSGTRLTVV.

The genes are TRBV2 and TRBJ1-2, with 8 bases fitting TRBD1. The CDR3 has 14 residues. In germline, CDR1 is SNHLY, CDR2 FYNNEI. The J segment lost 4 bases and the V segment lost 4 bases, leaving 5 bases of the junction unmatched. Here the CDR3 DNA reads TGTGCCAGCAGTGGACAGGGGATGAGCTATGGCTACACCTTC. The encoded protein is CASSGQGMSYGYTF.

This clone was seen at least ten times. The rearrangement links TRBV28 to TRBJ2-2; tentatively, D is TRBD2 (6 bases). Deletions cut 5 bases from V and 4 bases from J, with 14 bases between. This CDR3 has 15 amino acids. Germline assignment: CDR1 MDHEN and CDR2 SYDVKM. The CDR3 region is CASSLYGRGTGELFF. In DNA form, the CDR3 reads TGTGCCAGCAGTCTGTACGGGAGAGGCACCGGGGAGCTGTTTTTT. Full variable domain (outside the CDR3, taken from reference TRBV28 and TRBJ2-2): DVKVTQSSRYLVKRTGEKVFLECVQDMDHENMFWYRQDPGLGLRLIYFSYDVKMKEKGDIPEGYSVSREKKERFSLILESASTNQTSMYLCASSLYGRGTGELFFGEGSRLTVL.

V and J are TRBV6-1 and TRBJ1-5; 9 bases map to TRBD1. The CDR3 spans 16 residues. V dropped 2 bases and J dropped 2; count of bases not matched to a gene: 4. Looked up from germline, CDR1 is MNHNS and CDR2 is SASEGT. The CDR3 nucleotides read TGTGCCAGCAGTGAAATCCACAGGGGGCGCAATCAGCCCCAGCATTTT. Amino acids: CASSEIHRGRNQPQHF.

The rearrangement links TRBV28 to TRBJ1-2; TRBD1 aligns across 9 bases. The V gene end was trimmed by 2 bases and the J gene end by 1 base; junction bases not matched to a gene: 2. The CDR3 runs 15 residues. Germline CDR1 and CDR2: MDHEN and SYDVKM. In nucleotides, the CDR3 is TGTGCCAGCAGTTTAGACAGGGGGTTTAACTATGGCTACACCTTC. It specifies CASSLDRGFNYGYTF.

The gene calls are TRBV4-1 and TRBJ1-1, with a tentative D call TRBD1 (5 bases). V lost 1 base, J lost 3 bases, and 15 bases lay in between. This CDR3 spans 16 amino acids. Per the germline V gene, CDR1 is MGHRA and CDR2 is YSYEKL. CDR3 DNA sequence: TGCGCCAGCAGCCAAGGGTTTCAGGGAACAGACACTGAAGCTTTCTTT. Residues: CASSQGFQGTDTEAFF.